A selection of T cell receptor beta chains follows, all from one sample in a study of blood T cell repertoires in COVID-19. TCRdb's table, derived via immunoSEQ multiplex PCR, lists solely in-frame clones and lacks some. The sample shows about 100,000 clones, 81% of them seen only once. The sequencing input was peripheral blood. Source of these receptors: a man of 80 years or more with COVID-19, enrolled during active disease. The CDR3 runs from the conserved cysteine through the conserved F or W. Each record gives: V gene, J gene, D gene, clone size, CDR3 DNA, CDR3 protein. D genes are given only for firm matches. Size values are once, few and many counts, or a class for expanded clones, and some rows have none.

TRBV11-3	TRBJ2-1	NA	NA	TGTGCCAGCAGCTTAGATCCCCGAGGGCGGCAGTTCTTC	CASSLDPRGRQFF
TRBV5-1	TRBJ1-6	TRBD1	NA	TGCGCCAGCACCACAGGGGGGGACTCACCCCTCCACTTT	CASTTGGDSPLHF
TRBV6-2/TRBV6-3	TRBJ2-7	NA	NA	TGTGCCAGCAGTCGGACAGACTCCTACGAGCAGTACTTC	CASSRTDSYEQYF
TRBV19	TRBJ1-1	NA	NA	TGTGCCAGTAGTATAAGGGGTTTAGAGAGCACTGAAGCTTTCTTT	CASSIRGLESTEAFF
TRBV18	TRBJ2-5	NA	NA	TGTGCCAGCACCCCCCAGGGCAGCCTCCAAGAGACCCAGTACTTC	CASTPQGSLQETQYF
TRBV7-2	TRBJ1-2	NA	NA	TGTGCCAGCAGCTTAGATGGGGGGGGTTACGGCTACACCTTC	CASSLDGGGYGYTF
TRBV9	TRBJ1-2	NA	NA	TGTGCCAGCAGCGTATCAGTGGACTATGGCTACACCTTC	CASSVSVDYGYTF
TRBV5-8	TRBJ1-5	TRBD1	NA	TGTGCCAGCAGCACCAGGGGGCGGGTCAATCAGCCCCAGCATTTT	CASSTRGRVNQPQHF
TRBV24-1	TRBJ2-5	TRBD1	NA	TGTGCCACCAGTGCCGGGACAGGGGGCGGAGAGACCCAGTACTTC	CATSAGTGGGETQYF
TRBV30	TRBJ1-2	NA	NA	TGTGCCTGGAGTCAGGGGACCTATGGCTACACCTTC	CAWSQGTYGYTF
TRBV7-6	TRBJ1-4	NA	NA	TGTGCCAGCAGCTTAGGTCTCAGTACTAATGAAAAACTGTTTTTT	CASSLGLSTNEKLFF
TRBV10-1	TRBJ2-1	TRBD1	once	TGCGCCAGCAGTGACGACAGGGTTGAGCAGTTCTTC	CASSDDRVEQFF
TRBV15	TRBJ1-6	TRBD1	NA	TGTGCCACCAGCATCAGCCCCACAGGGGGGATTAGGTCACCCCTCCACTTT	CATSISPTGGIRSPLHF
TRBV6-1	TRBJ2-6	TRBD1	NA	TGTGCCAGCAGTGAAAGGACAGGGGGCTCCTCTGGGGCCAACGTCCTGACTTTC	CASSERTGGSSGANVLTF
TRBV25-1	TRBJ1-2	TRBD1	once	TGTGCCAGCAGCCCCAGGGGGAGTTGGAATGGCTACACCTTC	CASSPRGSWNGYTF
TRBV18	TRBJ2-5	TRBD1	NA	TGTGCCAGCTCAGCAAGAACGGGACAGTACCAAGAGACCCAGTACTTC	CASSARTGQYQETQYF
TRBV27	TRBJ2-1	TRBD1	NA	TGTGCCAGCAGCCCCTCCATCACAGGGGTCTACAATGAGCAGTTCTTC	CASSPSITGVYNEQFF
TRBV6-5	TRBJ2-7	NA	NA	TGTGCCAGCAGTTACAGAGCTAGAAACTACGAGCAGTACTTC	CASSYRARNYEQYF
TRBV20-1	TRBJ2-2	NA	NA	TGCAGTGCTAGTTTTTCGCCAGGGCAAACCGGGGAGCTGTTTTTT	CSASFSPGQTGELFF
TRBV1	TRBJ1-2	NA	NA	TGCACCAGCAGCCCCAGGGGGCGCGGGTATGGCTACACCTTC	CTSSPRGRGYGYTF
TRBV3-1/TRBV3-2	TRBJ1-6	NA	NA	TGTGCCAGCAGCCAAGCCCCGTACCTAGGCTCACCCCTCCACTTT	CASSQAPYLGSPLHF
TRBV19	TRBJ1-5	NA	NA	TGTGCCAGTAGGGTGTCTTCAGGGGATCCGAGCAATCAGCCCCAGCATTTT	CASRVSSGDPSNQPQHF
TRBV3-1/TRBV3-2	TRBJ2-3	NA	NA	TGTGCCAGCAGCCAAGCTGGAGTCGGCACAGATACGCAGTATTTT	CASSQAGVGTDTQYF
TRBV6-5	TRBJ1-2	NA	NA	TGTGCCAGCAGTTTCAAAGGAGCCGGCTACACCTTC	CASSFKGAGYTF
TRBV18	TRBJ1-1	NA	few	TGTGCCAGCTCCGGAGGGACTGAAGCTTTCTTT	CASSGGTEAFF
TRBV18	TRBJ1-2	NA	NA	TGTGCCAGCTCACCAGGAGGGTTGCTTGGCTACACCTTC	CASSPGGLLGYTF
TRBV14	TRBJ2-1	NA	NA	TGTGCCAGCAGCACGAGGATATCCTACAATGAGCAGTTCTTC	CASSTRISYNEQFF
TRBV9	TRBJ2-5	TRBD2	NA	TGTGCCAGCAGCGAACTAGCGGGGGGACAAGAGACCCAGTACTTC	CASSELAGGQETQYF
TRBV7-7	TRBJ2-2	NA	once	TGTGCTAGCAGCTTAGGGAGCAGAGACACCGGGGAGCTGTTTTTT	CASSLGSRDTGELFF
TRBV15	TRBJ2-5	NA	NA	TGTGCCACCAGCAGAGAGCCTCTGGGAGACCAGTACTTC	CATSREPLGDQYF
TRBV7-9	TRBJ2-4	TRBD2	many	TGTGCCAGCAGCATTGGCCAAAGCGGGGGCTTAGCCAAAAACATTCAGTACTTC	CASSIGQSGGLAKNIQYF
TRBV11-2	TRBJ2-7	TRBD1	NA	TGTGCCAGCAGCTTCACTAAACCGGGACAGGGTATGGACGAGCAGTACTTC	CASSFTKPGQGMDEQYF